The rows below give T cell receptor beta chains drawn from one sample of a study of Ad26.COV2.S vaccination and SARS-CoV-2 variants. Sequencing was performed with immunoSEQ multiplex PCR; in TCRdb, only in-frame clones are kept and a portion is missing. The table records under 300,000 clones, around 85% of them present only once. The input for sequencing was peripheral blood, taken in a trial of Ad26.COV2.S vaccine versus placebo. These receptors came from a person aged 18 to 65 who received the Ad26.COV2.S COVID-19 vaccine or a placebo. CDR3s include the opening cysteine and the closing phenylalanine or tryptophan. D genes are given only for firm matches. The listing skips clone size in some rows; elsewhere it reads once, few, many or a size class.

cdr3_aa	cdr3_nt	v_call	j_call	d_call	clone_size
CASSQLQWVGNTEAFF	TGTGCCAGCAGCCAACTACAGTGGGTGGGGAACACTGAAGCTTTCTTT	TRBV14	TRBJ1-1	-	-
CASGFQLAGGRSYIQYF	TGTGCTAGTGGTTTTCAACTAGCGGGAGGAAGAAGCTACATTCAGTACTTC	TRBV12-5	TRBJ2-4	TRBD2	once
CASSTGTGTGVETQYF	TGTGCCAGCAGTACAGGCACCGGGACAGGCGTCGAGACCCAGTACTTC	TRBV6-2/TRBV6-3	TRBJ2-5	TRBD1	-
CASSLGQMNTEAFF	TGTGCCAGCAGCTTAGGGCAGATGAACACTGAAGCTTTCTTT	TRBV11-1	TRBJ1-1	-	-
CASSRQAITDTQYF	TGTGCCAGCAGCCGTCAGGCCATCACAGATACGCAGTATTTT	TRBV7-2	TRBJ2-3	-	-
CAWSVLGARRQPKNSPLHF	TGTGCCTGGAGTGTACTTGGAGCTCGGAGACAGCCGAAAAATTCACCCCTCCACTTT	TRBV30	TRBJ1-6	-	-
CASSQTRGTAGNTIYF	TGTGCCAGCAGCCAAACCCGGGGGACTGCAGGAAACACCATATATTTT	TRBV14	TRBJ1-3	-	few
CASRNRANEKLFF	TGTGCCAGTAGGAATAGGGCGAATGAAAAACTGTTTTTT	TRBV19	TRBJ1-4	-	-
CAISEWGNSNQPQHF	TGTGCCATCAGTGAATGGGGTAATAGCAATCAGCCCCAGCATTTT	TRBV10-3	TRBJ1-5	-	-
CASSETSGGHGDTQYF	TGTGCCAGCAGCGAGACTAGCGGGGGGCACGGGGATACGCAGTATTTT	TRBV7-9	TRBJ2-3	TRBD2	-
CSVEGSRSYNEQFF	TGCAGCGTAGAGGGGTCTCGGTCCTACAATGAGCAGTTCTTC	TRBV29-1	TRBJ2-1	-	-
CASSSPGQANEKLFF	TGTGCCAGCAGCTCACCGGGACAGGCAAATGAAAAACTGTTTTTT	TRBV7-9	TRBJ1-4	TRBD1	once
CASSLSDRLAGSQETQYF	TGTGCCAGCAGTTTATCAGACAGACTAGCGGGATCTCAAGAGACCCAGTACTTC	TRBV27	TRBJ2-5	TRBD2	-
CATSRENANSPLHF	TGTGCCACCAGCAGAGAGAACGCTAATTCACCCCTCCACTTT	TRBV15	TRBJ1-6	-	-
CASSQLLAGNNEQFF	TGTGCCAGCAGCCAATTGTTAGCGGGAAACAATGAGCAGTTCTTC	TRBV3-1/TRBV3-2	TRBJ2-1	TRBD2	-
CATSRVSGSPDTQYF	TGTGCCACCAGCAGAGTTAGCGGGAGCCCAGATACGCAGTATTTT	TRBV15	TRBJ2-3	TRBD2	once
CAISSAANEKLFF	TGTGCCATCAGTTCGGCAGCAAATGAAAAACTGTTTTTT	TRBV10-3	TRBJ1-4	-	-